Presented here are 23 T cell receptor beta chains from one specimen sequenced in a study of T cells after posttransplantation cyclophosphamide. The assay was immunoSEQ multiplex PCR, and TCRdb's table has in-frame clones only and misses some. The table shows more than 20,000 clones, with 86% occurring only once. Sequencing input: PBMCs. The source is a woman aged 55-75 years with a blood cancer, CMV-positive, and with a related stem cell donor.

Only a few counts were recorded for this clone. This sequence joins TRBV18 and TRBJ2-1; 8 positions match TRBD1. This CDR3 is 15 amino acids long. J gave up 9 bases and V 5 bases, and 12 bases lay outside the gene matches. CDR1 and CDR2 from the germline V gene are KGHSH and LQKENI. DNA for the CDR3: TGTGCCAGCTCAGGAGGACAGGGTCTGTTGGGTGAGCAGTTCTTC. Its translation: CASSGGQGLLGEQFF.

In this sample, this clone turned up a few times. The chain links TRBV5-4 to TRBJ2-7, with 7 bases fitting TRBD2. CDR1 and CDR2 (germline): SGHNT, YYREEE (reference sequence). The CDR3 spans 15 residues. V was clipped by 4 bases and J by 5 bases; unmatched bases: 12. CDR3 sequence: CASSQNKRDYNEQYF. The CDR3 DNA is TGTGCCAGCAGCCAAAATAAGCGGGATTACAACGAGCAGTACTTC.

The sample holds one count of this clone. The chain carries TRBV6-5 and TRBJ2-2, with D maybe TRBD2 (5 bases). Looked up from germline, CDR1 is MNHEY and CDR2 is SVGAGI. CDR3 length: 13 residues. Trimming removed 7 bases from V and 4 bases from J, with 10 bases in between. Written as DNA, the CDR3 is TGTGCCAGCACCGGGATGAGCACCGGGGAGCTGTTTTTT. It codes for CASTGMSTGELFF.

V and J are TRBV2 and TRBJ2-1; 7 nucleotides agree with TRBD2. J gave up 5 bases and V 5 bases, and 12 bases lay outside the gene matches. Germline V gene lookup returns CDR1 SNHLY and CDR2 FYNNEI. This CDR3 contains 16 residues. This chain's CDR3 is CASSSLGSGAHNEQFF. CDR3 sequence (DNA): TGTGCCAGCAGTTCCCTAGGAAGCGGGGCGCACAATGAGCAGTTCTTC.

The V and J genes are TRBV2 and TRBJ1-2, with no clear D. Trimming removed 7 bases at V and 6 bases at J, with 15 bases between. Germline lookup yields CDR1 SNHLY and CDR2 FYNNEI. The CDR3 totals 13 residues. The CDR3 loop is CASMVGVINGYTF. In DNA, the CDR3 is TGTGCCAGCATGGTCGGAGTAATAAATGGCTACACCTTC.

This clone came up a few times. The genes are TRBV4-2 and TRBJ1-4; 10 bases match TRBD1. Germline V gene data show CDR1 as LGHNA and CDR2 as YNFKEQ. CDR3 length: 15 residues. J was trimmed by 6 bases and V by 5 bases; bases with no gene match: 6. The CDR3 DNA reads TGTGCCAGCAGCGGACGACAGGGGGCCGATGAAAAACTGTTTTTT. This codes for CASSGRQGADEKLFF.

The rearrangement joins TRBV5-6 to TRBJ2-4; possibly TRBD2 for D (6 bases). Germline CDR1 reads SGHDT; CDR2 reads YYEEEE. This CDR3 has 13 amino acids. V was trimmed by 0 bases and J by 15 bases, leaving 16 bases between them. The CDR3 spells CASSLGDSDRGYF. The CDR3 DNA reads as TGTGCCAGCAGCTTGGGGGACTCTGACCGGGGGTACTTC.

In this sample, this clone turned up once. V is TRBV28 and J is TRBJ2-5; TRBD1 matches 9 bases. Gene TRBJ2-7 matches the end of the DNA better, so the J call may be wrong. The CDR3 length is 13 residues. Germline V gene lookup returns CDR1 MDHEN and CDR2 SYDVKM. The CDR3 sequence is CASSGTGTYEQYF. Here the CDR3 DNA reads TGTGCCAGCAGTGGGACAGGGACCTACGAGCAGTACTTC.

This chain connects TRBV6-5 to TRBJ2-5; the D is unclear. CDR3 length: 13 residues. Germline CDR1 and CDR2: MNHEY and SVGAGI. Trimming took 5 bases from V and 2 from J, leaving 9 bases between them. This CDR3 reads CASSESLQETQYF. The CDR3 DNA follows: TGTGCCAGCAGTGAGTCGCTTCAAGAGACCCAGTACTTC.

The rearrangement uses TRBV5-1 and TRBJ2-5; no firm D call. The CDR3 has 13 amino acids. Germline assignment: CDR1 SGHRS and CDR2 YFSETQ. V was clipped by 1 base and J by 1 base, with 5 bases between them. CDR3 protein: CASSLFSQETQYF. The CDR3, as DNA: TGCGCCAGCAGCTTGTTCAGCCAAGAGACCCAGTACTTC.

V and J are TRBV6-1 and TRBJ2-7; possible D gene TRBD2, 5 bases. V was pared by 8 bases and J by 2 bases, with 16 bases between. CDR1 is MNHNS and CDR2 is SASEGT in the germline V gene. The CDR3 extends over 14 amino acids. CDR3 sequence: CASAAGSAAYEQYF. In DNA, the CDR3 is TGTGCCAGCGCCGCGGGCAGCGCAGCCTACGAGCAGTACTTC.

The CDR3 is CASSESTGLADYNEQFF. The CDR3 DNA sequence: TGCGCCAGCAGTGAGTCGACGGGACTAGCGGATTACAATGAGCAGTTCTTC. This chain uses TRBV10-1 with TRBJ2-1, with 11 bases lining up with TRBD2. CDR1 WNHNN and CDR2 SYGVQD come from the germline V gene (reference sequence). J was trimmed by 4 bases and V by 0 bases; bases with no gene match: 5. The CDR3 is made up of 17 amino acids.

V usage is TRBV7-9 and J usage is TRBJ2-1; a possible D gene is TRBD1 (5 bases). The CDR3 consists of 14 residues. Germline values: CDR1 SEHNR, CDR2 FQNEAQ (reference sequence). V was shortened by 2 bases and J by 2 bases, with 7 bases between the two germline ends. CDR3 sequence reads: CASSLKGTYNEQFF. The CDR3 region has the DNA TGTGCCAGCAGCTTAAAGGGGACCTACAATGAGCAGTTCTTC.

CDR3 sequence: CATSRGSRQETQYF. The CDR3 bases are TGTGCCACCAGCAGAGGCTCCCGGCAAGAGACCCAGTACTTC. The chain recombines TRBV15 with TRBJ2-5; no clear D. The CDR3 length is 14 residues. V was cut by 1 base and J by 2 bases, with 8 bases left in between. CDR1 and CDR2 (germline): LNHNV, YYDKDF (reference sequence).

Concerning this clone itself: A read error may produce the germline difference seen at one junction end. Distinct nucleotide sequences in the sample also encode this CDR3. The V call is TRBV5-1, the J call TRBJ2-6; D is undetermined. There are 17 residues in the CDR3. Germline CDR1 is SGHRS and CDR2 is YFSETQ. The DNA of the CDR3 is TGCGCCAGCAGCTTCAGATCAGGCCTCTCTGGAGCCAACGTCCTGACTTTC. Its protein is CASSFRSGLSGANVLTF.

The rearrangement links TRBV29-1 to TRBJ2-1, with TRBD2 identical over 13 bases. Germline values: CDR1 SQVTM, CDR2 ANQGSEA. J was trimmed by 4 bases and V by 3 bases; bases with no gene match: 6. The CDR3 is made up of 16 amino acids. CDR3 sequence reads: CSVERRGLAGYNEQFF. In nucleotides, the CDR3 is TGCAGCGTTGAGCGTAGGGGACTAGCGGGATACAATGAGCAGTTCTTC.

The V call is TRBV7-9, the J call TRBJ2-6; D perhaps matches TRBD1 (6 bases). The CDR3 length is 16 residues. In germline, CDR1 is SEHNR, CDR2 FQNEAQ (reference sequence). V was trimmed by 1 base and J by 4 bases, leaving 11 bases between them. CDR3 nucleotides: TGTGCCAGCAGCTTAGACAGGGCTGCCGGGGCCAACGTCCTGACTTTC. As protein: CASSLDRAAGANVLTF.

The V and J genes are TRBV10-3 and TRBJ2-7, with TRBD2 identical over 10 bases. The CDR3 totals 12 residues. V lost 8 bases and J lost 3; bases outside the gene matches: 1. CDR1 and CDR2 (germline): ENHRY, SYGVKD. The CDR3 DNA sequence: TGTGCCATCGCTAGCGGGAGCTACGAGCAGTACTTC. Amino acid sequence: CAIASGSYEQYF.

The V call is TRBV19, the J call TRBJ2-1; 7 bases agree with TRBD2. Germline CDR1 LNHDA, CDR2 SQIVND (reference sequence). The CDR3 is 11 amino acids. The CDR3 loop reads CGAGPYNEQFF. The CDR3 coding sequence is TGTGGAGCGGGACCCTACAATGAGCAGTTCTTC.

This clone was found once. The V and J genes are TRBV6-1 and TRBJ2-6; D tentatively fits TRBD1 or TRBD2 (5 bases each). The germline V and J ends were trimmed by 5 bases and 3 bases, with 11 bases remaining between them. The CDR3 totals 15 residues. CDR1 is MNHNS and CDR2 is SASEGT in the germline V gene. For the CDR3, the DNA is TGTGCCAGCAGTCAAGGGGAGCGTGGGGCCAACGTCCTGACTTTC. As protein: CASSQGERGANVLTF.

The rearrangement links TRBV29-1 to TRBJ2-1; the D gene is possibly TRBD2 (6 bases). This CDR3 has 14 residues. CDR1 SQVTM and CDR2 ANQGSEA come from the germline V gene. The V end was cut by 1 base, the J end by 7 bases, with 14 bases between. This chain's CDR3 is CSVEGGTGANEQFF. The CDR3 DNA follows: TGCAGCGTTGAAGGGGGGACGGGAGCTAATGAGCAGTTCTTC.

The genes are TRBV2 and TRBJ2-7; 7 positions match TRBD1. Unmatched junction bases numbered 5, after V lost 1 base and J lost 5 bases. The CDR3 runs to 14 residues. Germline CDR1 and CDR2: SNHLY and FYNNEI. The CDR3 protein is CASSEGQGVDEQYF. CDR3 nucleotide sequence: TGTGCCAGCAGTGAAGGCCAGGGGGTGGACGAGCAGTACTTC.

The chain joins TRBV28 to TRBJ1-5; TRBD1 matches 9 bases. The CDR3 spans 16 residues. Germline V gene data show CDR1 as MDHEN and CDR2 as SYDVKM. After removal of 2 bases from V and 7 bases from J, the junction contained 9 bases not matched to a gene. In DNA form, the CDR3 reads TGTGCCAGCAGTTTAGGCGCCGGGACAGGGAGACAGCCCCAGCATTTT. Translation: CASSLGAGTGRQPQHF.